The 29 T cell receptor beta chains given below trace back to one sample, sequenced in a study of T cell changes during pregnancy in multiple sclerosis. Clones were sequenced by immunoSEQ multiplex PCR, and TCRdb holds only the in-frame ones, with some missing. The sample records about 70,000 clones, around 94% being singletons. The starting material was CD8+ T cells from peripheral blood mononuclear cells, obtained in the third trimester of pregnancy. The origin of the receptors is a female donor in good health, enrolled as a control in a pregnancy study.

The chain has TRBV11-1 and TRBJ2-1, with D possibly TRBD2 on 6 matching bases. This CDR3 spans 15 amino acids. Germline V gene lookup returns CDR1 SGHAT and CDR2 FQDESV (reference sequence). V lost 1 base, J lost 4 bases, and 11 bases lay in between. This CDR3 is CASSLGGGLYNEQFF. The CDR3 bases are TGTGCCAGCAGCTTAGGAGGAGGACTATACAATGAGCAGTTCTTC.

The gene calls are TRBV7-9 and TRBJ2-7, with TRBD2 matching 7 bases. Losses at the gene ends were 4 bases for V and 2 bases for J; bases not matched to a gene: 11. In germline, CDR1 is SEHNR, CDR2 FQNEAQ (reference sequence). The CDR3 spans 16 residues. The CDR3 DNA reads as TGTGCCAGCAGCTCCGAGACTAGCTTTTCCCCCTACGAGCAGTACTTC. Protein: CASSSETSFSPYEQYF.

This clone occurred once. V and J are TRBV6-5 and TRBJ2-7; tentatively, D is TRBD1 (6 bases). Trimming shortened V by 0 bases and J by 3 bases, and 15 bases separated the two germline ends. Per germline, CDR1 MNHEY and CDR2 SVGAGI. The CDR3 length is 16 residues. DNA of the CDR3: TGTGCCAGCAGTTACTCTCCCTCGGGACAAGTCTACGAGCAGTACTTC. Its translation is CASSYSPSGQVYEQYF.

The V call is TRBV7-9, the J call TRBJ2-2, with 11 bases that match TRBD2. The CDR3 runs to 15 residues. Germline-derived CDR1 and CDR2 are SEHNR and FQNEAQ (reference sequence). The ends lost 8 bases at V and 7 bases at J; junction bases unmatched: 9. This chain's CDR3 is CASGLLAGEVGELFF. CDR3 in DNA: TGTGCCAGCGGACTACTAGCGGGGGAAGTCGGGGAGCTGTTTTTT.

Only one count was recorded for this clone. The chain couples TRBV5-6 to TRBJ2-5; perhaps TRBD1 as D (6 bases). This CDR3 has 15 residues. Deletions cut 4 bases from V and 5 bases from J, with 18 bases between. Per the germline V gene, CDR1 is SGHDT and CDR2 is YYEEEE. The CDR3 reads CASSIGGAGAETQYF. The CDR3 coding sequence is TGTGCCAGCAGCATTGGGGGAGCAGGGGCCGAGACCCAGTACTTC.

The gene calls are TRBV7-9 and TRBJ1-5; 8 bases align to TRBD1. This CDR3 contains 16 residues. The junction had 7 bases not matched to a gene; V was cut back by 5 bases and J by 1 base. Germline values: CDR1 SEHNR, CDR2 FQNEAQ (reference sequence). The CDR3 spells CASSPQTGGSNQPQHF. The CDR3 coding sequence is TGTGCCAGCAGCCCACAAACAGGGGGAAGCAATCAGCCCCAGCATTTT.

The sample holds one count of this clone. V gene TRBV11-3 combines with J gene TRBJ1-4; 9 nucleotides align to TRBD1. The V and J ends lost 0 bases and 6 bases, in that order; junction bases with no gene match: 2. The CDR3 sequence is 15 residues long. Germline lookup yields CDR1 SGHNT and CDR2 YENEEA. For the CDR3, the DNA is TGTGCCAGCAGCTTAGAGGACAGGGGCTATGAAAAACTGTTTTTT. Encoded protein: CASSLEDRGYEKLFF.

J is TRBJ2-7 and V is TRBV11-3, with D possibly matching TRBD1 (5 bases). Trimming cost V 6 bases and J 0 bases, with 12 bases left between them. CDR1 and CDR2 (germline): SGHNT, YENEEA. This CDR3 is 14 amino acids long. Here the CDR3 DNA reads TGTGCCAGCAGTCCAAGACAGTTCTCCTACGAGCAGTACTTC. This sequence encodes CASSPRQFSYEQYF.

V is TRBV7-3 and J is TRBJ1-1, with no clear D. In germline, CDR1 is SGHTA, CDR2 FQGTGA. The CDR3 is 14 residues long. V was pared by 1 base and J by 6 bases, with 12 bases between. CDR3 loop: CASSLRLGVPEAFF. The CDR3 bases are TGTGCCAGCAGCTTAAGGTTGGGCGTACCTGAAGCTTTCTTT.

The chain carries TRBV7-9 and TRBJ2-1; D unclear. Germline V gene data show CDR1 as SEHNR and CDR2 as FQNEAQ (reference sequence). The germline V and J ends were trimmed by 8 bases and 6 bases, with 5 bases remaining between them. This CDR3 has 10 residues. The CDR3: CASLRNEQFF. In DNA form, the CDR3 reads TGTGCCAGCCTTCGCAATGAGCAGTTCTTC.

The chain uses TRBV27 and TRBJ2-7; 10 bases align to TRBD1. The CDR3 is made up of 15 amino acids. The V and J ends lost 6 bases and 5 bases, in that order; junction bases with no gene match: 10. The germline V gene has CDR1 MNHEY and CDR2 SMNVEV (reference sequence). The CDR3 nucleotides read TGTGCCAGCAGACCGGGACAGGGGTCTCCCCACGAGCAGTACTTC. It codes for CASRPGQGSPHEQYF.

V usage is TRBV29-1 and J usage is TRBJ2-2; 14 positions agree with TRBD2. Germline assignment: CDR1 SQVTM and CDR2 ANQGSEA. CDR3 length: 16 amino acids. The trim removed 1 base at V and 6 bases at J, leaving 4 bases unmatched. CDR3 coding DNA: TGCAGCGTTGAAGCGACTAGCGGGGGGGCGTCCGGGGAGCTGTTTTTT. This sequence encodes CSVEATSGGASGELFF.

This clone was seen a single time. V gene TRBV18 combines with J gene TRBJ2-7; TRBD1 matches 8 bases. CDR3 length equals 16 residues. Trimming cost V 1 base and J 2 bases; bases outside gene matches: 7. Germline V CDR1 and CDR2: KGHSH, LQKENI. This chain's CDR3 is CASSPLYETGAYEQYF. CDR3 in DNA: TGTGCCAGCTCACCACTGTATGAGACAGGGGCCTACGAGCAGTACTTC.

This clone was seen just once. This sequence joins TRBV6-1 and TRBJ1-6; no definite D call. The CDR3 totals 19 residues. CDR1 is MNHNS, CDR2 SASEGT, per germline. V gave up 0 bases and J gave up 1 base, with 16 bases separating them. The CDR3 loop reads CASSEALGQRRSYNSPLHF. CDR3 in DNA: TGTGCCAGCAGTGAAGCGCTTGGCCAAAGGAGGTCCTATAATTCACCCCTCCACTTT.

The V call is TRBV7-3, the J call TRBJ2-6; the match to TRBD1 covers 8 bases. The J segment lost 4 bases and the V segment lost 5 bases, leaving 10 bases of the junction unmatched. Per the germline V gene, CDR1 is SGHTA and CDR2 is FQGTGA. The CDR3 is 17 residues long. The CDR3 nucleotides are TGTGCCAGCAGCACTGGACAGGGTGCTGTGGGGGCCAACGTCCTGACTTTC. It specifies CASSTGQGAVGANVLTF.

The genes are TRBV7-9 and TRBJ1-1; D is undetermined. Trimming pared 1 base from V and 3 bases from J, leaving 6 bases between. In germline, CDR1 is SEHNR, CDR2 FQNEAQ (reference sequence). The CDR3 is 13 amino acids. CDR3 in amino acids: CASSLVSYTEAFF. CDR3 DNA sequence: TGTGCCAGCAGCTTAGTAAGCTACACTGAAGCTTTCTTT.

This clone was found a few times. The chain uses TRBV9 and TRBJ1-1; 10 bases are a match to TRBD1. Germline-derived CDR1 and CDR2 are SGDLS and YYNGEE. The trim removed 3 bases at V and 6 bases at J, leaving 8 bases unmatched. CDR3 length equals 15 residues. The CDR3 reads CASSARRDRGAEAFF. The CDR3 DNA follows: TGTGCCAGCAGCGCTCGTAGGGACAGGGGCGCTGAAGCTTTCTTT.

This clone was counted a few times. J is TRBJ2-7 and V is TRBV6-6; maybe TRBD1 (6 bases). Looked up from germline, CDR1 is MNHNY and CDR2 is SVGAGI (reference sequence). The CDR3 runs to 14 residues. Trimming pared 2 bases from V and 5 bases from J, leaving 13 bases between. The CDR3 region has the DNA TGTGCCAGCAGTTACACAGGGAGTCAGGACGAGCAGTACTTC. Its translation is CASSYTGSQDEQYF.

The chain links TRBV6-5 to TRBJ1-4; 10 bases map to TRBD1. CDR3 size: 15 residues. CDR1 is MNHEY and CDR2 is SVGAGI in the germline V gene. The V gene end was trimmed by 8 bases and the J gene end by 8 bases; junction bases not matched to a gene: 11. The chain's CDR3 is CASGPVGTGDEKLFF. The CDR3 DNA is TGTGCCAGCGGACCCGTCGGGACAGGGGACGAAAAACTGTTTTTT.

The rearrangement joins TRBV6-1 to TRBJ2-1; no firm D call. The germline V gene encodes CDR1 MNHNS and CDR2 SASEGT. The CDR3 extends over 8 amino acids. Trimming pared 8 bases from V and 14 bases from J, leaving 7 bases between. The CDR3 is CASQNEFF. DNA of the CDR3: TGTGCCAGCCAAAATGAGTTCTTC.

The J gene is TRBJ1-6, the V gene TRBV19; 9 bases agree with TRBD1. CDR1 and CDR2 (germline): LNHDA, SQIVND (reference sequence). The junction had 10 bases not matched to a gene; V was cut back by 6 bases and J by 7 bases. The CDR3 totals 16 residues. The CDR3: CASRPPGTGWNSPLHF. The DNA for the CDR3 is TGTGCCAGTAGACCCCCTGGGACAGGGTGGAATTCACCCCTCCACTTT.

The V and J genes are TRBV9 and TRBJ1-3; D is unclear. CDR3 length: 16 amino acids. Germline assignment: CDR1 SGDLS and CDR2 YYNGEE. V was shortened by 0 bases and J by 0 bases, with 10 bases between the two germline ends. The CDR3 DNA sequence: TGTGCCAGCAGCGTAGATGTAGGGAGCTCTGGAAACACCATATATTTT. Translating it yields CASSVDVGSSGNTIYF.

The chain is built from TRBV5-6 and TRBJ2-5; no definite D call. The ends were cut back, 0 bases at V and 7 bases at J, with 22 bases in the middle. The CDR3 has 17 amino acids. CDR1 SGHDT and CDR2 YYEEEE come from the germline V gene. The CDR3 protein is CASSLEFKETHKRTQYF. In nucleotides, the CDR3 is TGTGCCAGCAGCTTGGAGTTCAAGGAGACCCACAAGAGGACCCAGTACTTC.

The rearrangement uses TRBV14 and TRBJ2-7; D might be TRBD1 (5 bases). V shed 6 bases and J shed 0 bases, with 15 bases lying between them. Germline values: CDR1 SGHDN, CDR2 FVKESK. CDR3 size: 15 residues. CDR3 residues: CASRATVDLSYEQYF. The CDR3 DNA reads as TGTGCCAGCAGGGCGACAGTGGACCTCTCCTACGAGCAGTACTTC.

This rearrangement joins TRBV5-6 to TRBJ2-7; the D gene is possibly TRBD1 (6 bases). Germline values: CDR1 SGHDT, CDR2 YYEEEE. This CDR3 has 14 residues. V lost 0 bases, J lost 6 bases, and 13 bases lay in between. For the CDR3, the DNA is TGTGCCAGCAGCTTGGACCAGGGGATCAGCGAGCAGTACTTC. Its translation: CASSLDQGISEQYF.

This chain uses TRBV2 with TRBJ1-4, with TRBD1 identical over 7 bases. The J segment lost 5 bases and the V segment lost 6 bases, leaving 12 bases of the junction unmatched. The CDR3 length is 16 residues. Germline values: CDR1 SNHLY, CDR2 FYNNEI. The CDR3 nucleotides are TGTGCCAGCAGCGACGTGCCGGACAGGCCGAATGAAAAACTGTTTTTT. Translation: CASSDVPDRPNEKLFF.

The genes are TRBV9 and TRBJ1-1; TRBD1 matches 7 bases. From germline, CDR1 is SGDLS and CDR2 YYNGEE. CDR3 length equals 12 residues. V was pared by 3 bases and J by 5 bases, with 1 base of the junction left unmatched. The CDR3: CASSAGGTEAFF. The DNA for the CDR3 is TGTGCCAGCAGCGCAGGGGGGACTGAAGCTTTCTTT. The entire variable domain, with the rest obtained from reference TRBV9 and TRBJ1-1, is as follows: DSGVTQTPKHLITATGQRVTLRCSPRSGDLSVYWYQQSLDQGLQFLIQYYNGEERAKGNILERFSAQQFPDLHSELNLSSLELGDSALYFCASSAGGTEAFFGQGTRLTVV.

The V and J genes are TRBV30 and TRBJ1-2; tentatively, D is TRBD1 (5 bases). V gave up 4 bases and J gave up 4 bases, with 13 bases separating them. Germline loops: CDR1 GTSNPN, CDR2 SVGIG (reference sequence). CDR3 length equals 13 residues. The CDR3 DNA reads TGTGCCTGGAATCTGGGGCTGGGCTATGGCTACACCTTC. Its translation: CAWNLGLGYGYTF.

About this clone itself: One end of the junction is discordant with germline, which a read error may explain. The CDR3 bases are TGTGCTAGCAGCCTAGGGACAGGGGGCTCCTACGAGCAGTACTTC. It yields the protein CASSLGTGGSYEQYF. This rearrangement joins TRBV7-7 to TRBJ2-7; 11 bases are a match to TRBD1. The CDR3 has 15 amino acids. CDR1 and CDR2 from the germline V gene are SSHAT and FNYEAQ (reference sequence).